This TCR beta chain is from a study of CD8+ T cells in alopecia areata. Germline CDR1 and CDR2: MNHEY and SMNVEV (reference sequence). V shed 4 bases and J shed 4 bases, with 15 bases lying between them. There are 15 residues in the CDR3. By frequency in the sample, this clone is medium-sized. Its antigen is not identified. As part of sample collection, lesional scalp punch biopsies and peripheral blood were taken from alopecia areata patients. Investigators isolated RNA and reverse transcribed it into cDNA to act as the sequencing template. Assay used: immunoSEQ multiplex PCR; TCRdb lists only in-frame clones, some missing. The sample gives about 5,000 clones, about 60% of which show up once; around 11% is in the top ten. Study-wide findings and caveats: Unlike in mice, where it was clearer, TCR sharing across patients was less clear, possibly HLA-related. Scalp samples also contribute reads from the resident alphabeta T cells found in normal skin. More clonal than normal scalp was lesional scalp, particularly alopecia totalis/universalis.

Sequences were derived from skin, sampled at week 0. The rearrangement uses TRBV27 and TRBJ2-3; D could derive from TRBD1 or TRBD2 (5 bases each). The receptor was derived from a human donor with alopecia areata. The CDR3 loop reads CASSSNPGAADTQYF. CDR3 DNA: TGTGCCAGCAGTTCAAATCCCGGGGCGGCAGATACGCAGTATTTT.